The 11 T cell receptor beta chains presented below share a single source sample, sequenced in a study of T cells after yellow fever vaccination. TCRdb analysed the 5' RACE reads with MiXCR anew, one entry per CDR3 protein. The sample lists roughly 250,000 distinct CDR3 sequences, over 10% occurring once. This specimen consisted of CD4+ T cells sorted from PBMCs, obtained 45 days after the yellow fever booster vaccination. The receptors stem from a young man who received the YFV17D yellow fever vaccine.

The table lists this clonotype with a few counts. The genes are TRBV7-2 and TRBJ2-7; possibly TRBD2 for D (7 bases). Germline loops: CDR1 SGHTA, CDR2 FQGNSA. This CDR3 comprises 16 residues. Trimming left V 5 bases short and J 0 bases short, with 17 bases between. CDR3 in amino acids: CASSRGGGSVSYEQYF. The CDR3 coding sequence is TGTGCCAGCAGCCGTGGGGGCGGGAGCGTCTCCTACGAGCAGTACTTC.

This clonotype occurred a few times. V is TRBV7-2 and J is TRBJ2-3; 11 nucleotides match TRBD2. Trimming at V came to 6 bases and at J to 7 bases, leaving 12 bases not matched to a gene. Germline lookup yields CDR1 SGHTA and CDR2 FQGNSA. The CDR3 consists of 16 residues. CDR3 region: CASSPPGLAGAHTQYF. The DNA for the CDR3 is TGTGCCAGCAGTCCCCCAGGACTAGCGGGTGCGCATACGCAGTATTTT.

The V gene is TRBV3-1, the J gene TRBJ2-2; TRBD1 might be the D (6 bases). The V gene lost 1 base and the J gene lost 6 bases, with 15 bases spanning the gap. This CDR3 is 16 amino acids long. Germline V lookup: CDR1 LGHDT, CDR2 YNNKEL (reference sequence). The CDR3 bases are TGTGCCAGCAGCCAAGGACCAGGGGTCGGCGCCGGGGAGCTGTTTTTT. Protein sequence: CASSQGPGVGAGELFF.

The rearrangement uses TRBV20-1 and TRBJ2-3; TRBD2 aligns across 12 bases. The CDR3 runs 15 residues. Germline assignment: CDR1 DFQATT and CDR2 SNEGSKA (reference sequence). Trimming took 5 bases from V and 4 from J; bases not matched to a gene: 7. This CDR3 reads CSARGASGRADTQYF. In DNA, the CDR3 is TGCAGTGCTCGAGGGGCTAGCGGGAGGGCAGATACGCAGTATTTT.

This clonotype was found a few times. The chain uses TRBV20-1 and TRBJ2-1; D unresolved. Germline V gene data show CDR1 as DFQATT and CDR2 as SNEGSKA (reference sequence). Deletions cut 3 bases from V and 4 bases from J, with 13 bases between. This CDR3 has 14 amino acids. The CDR3 sequence is CSASLRGTYNEQFF. The CDR3 nucleotides read TGCAGTGCTAGTCTTCGCGGAACATACAATGAGCAGTTCTTC.

A note on this clonotype: It may be a read error: a sequence one base away is much more abundant. The V call is TRBV7-2, the J call TRBJ2-1, with 7 positions matching TRBD2. The CDR3 runs 13 residues. Germline V lookup: CDR1 SGHTA, CDR2 FQGNSA. V dropped 5 bases and J dropped 12; count of bases not matched to a gene: 10. The CDR3 here is CASSQGGRERQFF. The DNA of the CDR3 is TGTGCCAGCAGCCAAGGTGGGCGGGAGAGGCAGTTCTTC.

The chain couples TRBV10-3 to TRBJ2-5; 7 bases fit TRBD2. Germline CDR1 ENHRY, CDR2 SYGVKD. V shed 10 bases and J 6 bases; nucleotides not matched to a gene: 14. The CDR3 contains 14 residues. This CDR3 reads CATSGVGIGKTQYF. DNA for the CDR3: TGTGCCACCAGCGGGGTGGGAATTGGGAAGACCCAGTACTTC.

This chain links TRBV7-6 with TRBJ1-4; 8 bases align to TRBD1. Germline V gene data show CDR1 as SGHVS and CDR2 as FNYEAQ. CDR3 length: 17 residues. The V and J ends lost 4 bases and 3 bases, in that order; junction bases with no gene match: 10. The CDR3 region is CASSSVPQGGSNEKLFF. CDR3 DNA sequence: TGTGCCAGCAGCTCTGTCCCACAGGGGGGATCTAATGAAAAACTGTTTTTT. Variable domain in full (rest from reference TRBV7-6 and TRBJ1-4): GAGVSQSPRYKVTKRGQDVALRCDPISGHVSLYWYRQALGQGPEFLTYFNYEAQQDKSGLPNDRFSAERPEGSISTLTIQRTEQRDSAMYRCASSSVPQGGSNEKLFFGSGTQLSVL.

This clonotype appeared a few times. This chain joins TRBV7-2 and TRBJ2-1, with D maybe TRBD2 (6 bases). Between the trimmed V and J ends, which lost 2 bases and 14 bases, there was a span of 13 bases. CDR3 length: 12 residues. Germline V lookup: CDR1 SGHTA, CDR2 FQGNSA. The CDR3 DNA sequence: TGTGCCAGCAGCTTATCGACTAGTCACAAGTTCTTC. Protein sequence: CASSLSTSHKFF.

This clonotype has a handful of counts. The chain carries TRBV4-3 and TRBJ2-7, with TRBD2 as a possible D gene (5 bases). CDR1 and CDR2 (germline): LGHNA, YSLEER. V lost 1 base, J lost 2 bases, and 9 bases lay in between. The CDR3 has 14 amino acids. The CDR3 region has the DNA TGCGCCAGCAGCCAAGTATCGGGAACCTACGAGCAGTACTTC. Residues: CASSQVSGTYEQYF.

The rearrangement links TRBV4-3 to TRBJ2-2; 9 positions agree with TRBD2. After removal of 1 base from V and 0 bases from J, the junction contained 12 bases not matched to a gene. The CDR3 length is 20 residues. The germline gives CDR1 LGHNA, CDR2 YSLEER. CDR3 sequence (DNA): TGCGCCAGCAGCCAAGTGTTGGCGGGAGGGCCCGAAGCGAACACCGGGGAGCTGTTTTTT. This codes for CASSQVLAGGPEANTGELFF.